A selection of T cell receptor beta chains follows, all from one sample in a study of early T cells in non-severe SARS-CoV-2 infection. Using its own MiXCR run on the 5' RACE reads, TCRdb lists one record per CDR3 protein. The table has fewer than 75,000 distinct CDR3 sequences, 20% to 25% seen once. The sequences come from whole blood, collected at baseline. The receptor source for this set is an adult who was a healthcare worker with PCR-confirmed SARS-CoV-2 infection or an uninfected control (not recorded which). Both conserved end residues are part of each CDR3. The order of the fields is D gene, J gene, clone size, V gene, CDR3 DNA, CDR3 protein. The D gene is left open where the match is weak. Some rows have no size entry. The others give once, few or many, or a class for an expanded clone.

D: NA; J: TRBJ2-4; size: few; V: TRBV20-1; DNA: TGCAGTGCCCGCCTGGGGGCCAAAAACATTCAGTACTTC; CDR3: CSARLGAKNIQYF
D: TRBD1; J: TRBJ2-2; size: few; V: TRBV7-6; DNA: TGTGCCAGCAGCCCATCGACAGGGGGGAACACCGGGGAGCTGTTTTTT; CDR3: CASSPSTGGNTGELFF
D: TRBD1; J: TRBJ1-2; size: few; V: TRBV28; DNA: TGTGCCAGCAGTTTACCAGACAGGGGATACTATGGCTACACCTTC; CDR3: CASSLPDRGYYGYTF
D: NA; J: TRBJ2-7; size: many; V: TRBV21-1; DNA: TGTGCCAGCAGCCTCCACCGGACAGGGTGTTTAATGTACTTC; CDR3: CASSLHRTGCLMYF
D: TRBD2; J: TRBJ2-7; size: NA; V: TRBV6-2/TRBV6-3; DNA: TGTGCCAGCAGCCGGGGGGAGGATTACGAGCAGTACTTC; CDR3: CASSRGEDYEQYF
D: NA; J: TRBJ2-7; size: NA; V: TRBV5-1; DNA: TGCGCCAGCAGCTTGGATGGACAGAACTCCTACGAGCAGTACTTC; CDR3: CASSLDGQNSYEQYF
D: NA; J: TRBJ1-5; size: few; V: TRBV3-1; DNA: TGTGCCAGCAGCCAATACGAGGACCAGCCCCAGCATTTT; CDR3: CASSQYEDQPQHF
D: NA; J: TRBJ2-7; size: NA; V: TRBV29-1; DNA: TGCAGCGTTGCCCTAATCTGGGCGGGCGAGCAGTACTTC; CDR3: CSVALIWAGEQYF
D: TRBD1; J: TRBJ2-5; size: NA; V: TRBV7-9; DNA: TGTGCCAGCAGCCCTCGGACAGGGCAAGAGACCCAGTACTTC; CDR3: CASSPRTGQETQYF
D: TRBD2; J: TRBJ2-4; size: few; V: TRBV7-2; DNA: TGTGCCAGCACCCCTGCGGGGGGTCGCATTCAGTACTTC; CDR3: CASTPAGGRIQYF
D: NA; J: TRBJ1-5; size: few; V: TRBV6-6; DNA: TGTGCCAGCAGTTACCGGGGGAGCAATCAGCCCCAGCATTTT; CDR3: CASSYRGSNQPQHF
D: NA; J: TRBJ2-7; size: many; V: TRBV30; DNA: TGTGCCCATGGACAAAGGTACGAGCAGTACTTC; CDR3: CAHGQRYEQYF
D: NA; J: TRBJ2-1; size: few; V: TRBV12-2; DNA: TGTGCAAGTCGCTTCCCCCGGGGGCCTGAGCAGTTCTTC; CDR3: CASRFPRGPEQFF
D: NA; J: TRBJ2-3; size: NA; V: TRBV20-1; DNA: TGCAGTGCTAGAGTCCCAACTAGCACAGATACGCAGTATTTT; CDR3: CSARVPTSTDTQYF
D: NA; J: TRBJ1-1; size: few; V: TRBV3-1; DNA: TGTGCCAGCAGCCAAGCGCAAATCTTGAACACTGAAGCTTTCTTT; CDR3: CASSQAQILNTEAFF
D: NA; J: TRBJ2-4; size: few; V: TRBV19; DNA: TGCGCCAGTGGGGCAGGGGGAGGGCTGGGATTTCAGTACTTC; CDR3: CASGAGGGLGFQYF
D: NA; J: TRBJ1-1; size: NA; V: TRBV10-3; DNA: TGTGCCATCAGCAACTTCCCTGGGGATAGCACTGAAGCTTTCTTT; CDR3: CAISNFPGDSTEAFF
D: NA; J: TRBJ1-2; size: NA; V: TRBV7-9; DNA: TGTGCCAGCAGCTTTTCTGACAGGCCCATATACACCTTC; CDR3: CASSFSDRPIYTF
D: NA; J: TRBJ2-6; size: NA; V: TRBV6-5; DNA: TGTGCCAGCAGTTATACCGGGGCCAACGTCCTGACTTTC; CDR3: CASSYTGANVLTF
D: TRBD2; J: TRBJ2-2; size: NA; V: TRBV6-6; DNA: TGTGCCAGCAGCCCCGGCGGGGAGGGTGCCGGGGAGCTGTTTTTT; CDR3: CASSPGGEGAGELFF
D: NA; J: TRBJ2-2; size: NA; V: TRBV4-1; DNA: TGCGCCAGCAGCCCACAGATAAACACCGGGGAGCTGTTTTTT; CDR3: CASSPQINTGELFF
D: NA; J: TRBJ1-1; size: few; V: TRBV7-9; DNA: TGTGCCAGCAGCTTAGGACAGGCCCAAGCTGAAGCTTTCTTT; CDR3: CASSLGQAQAEAFF
D: TRBD1; J: TRBJ1-1; size: many; V: TRBV11-2; DNA: TGTGCCAGCAGCTTTACAGGGGGCGCGAACACTGAAGCTTTCTTT; CDR3: CASSFTGGANTEAFF